The present entry profiles one T cell receptor (beta chain) with its context. Its antigen is still unknown. This entry belongs to a study of cytomegalovirus exposure and HLA in healthy donors. Overall study context: Of about 400 genotyped donors, more than 75% clustered with self-reported Caucasian donors.

Regarding the study as a whole: Versus the approximately 720-donor mean, an Asian-associated ancestry cluster reportedly showed fewer N-insertions in a later analysis. Accounts indicate the classifier identified cytomegalovirus status with strong specificity and sensitivity.

Primers included in the PCR were 60 Vbeta and 13 Jbeta primers. Measured with immunoSEQ multiplex PCR; TCRdb has only the in-frame clones, and not every one. The table records approximately 140,000 clones, roughly 80% of them present only once. CDR3 length equals 16 residues. The V gene end was trimmed by 3 bases and the J gene end by 3 bases; junction bases not matched to a gene: 2. CDR1 and CDR2 from the germline V gene are SGHRS and YFSETQ. V usage is TRBV5-1 and J usage is TRBJ2-6, with 11 bases identical to TRBD1. Material for sequencing was PBMCs. This clonotype was obtained from a girl aged 2-9 years in good health and CMV-seronegative. CDR3 sequence reads: CASSWTGGGGANVLTF. The CDR3 DNA is TGCGCCAGCAGCTGGACAGGGGGCGGTGGGGCCAACGTCCTGACTTTC.